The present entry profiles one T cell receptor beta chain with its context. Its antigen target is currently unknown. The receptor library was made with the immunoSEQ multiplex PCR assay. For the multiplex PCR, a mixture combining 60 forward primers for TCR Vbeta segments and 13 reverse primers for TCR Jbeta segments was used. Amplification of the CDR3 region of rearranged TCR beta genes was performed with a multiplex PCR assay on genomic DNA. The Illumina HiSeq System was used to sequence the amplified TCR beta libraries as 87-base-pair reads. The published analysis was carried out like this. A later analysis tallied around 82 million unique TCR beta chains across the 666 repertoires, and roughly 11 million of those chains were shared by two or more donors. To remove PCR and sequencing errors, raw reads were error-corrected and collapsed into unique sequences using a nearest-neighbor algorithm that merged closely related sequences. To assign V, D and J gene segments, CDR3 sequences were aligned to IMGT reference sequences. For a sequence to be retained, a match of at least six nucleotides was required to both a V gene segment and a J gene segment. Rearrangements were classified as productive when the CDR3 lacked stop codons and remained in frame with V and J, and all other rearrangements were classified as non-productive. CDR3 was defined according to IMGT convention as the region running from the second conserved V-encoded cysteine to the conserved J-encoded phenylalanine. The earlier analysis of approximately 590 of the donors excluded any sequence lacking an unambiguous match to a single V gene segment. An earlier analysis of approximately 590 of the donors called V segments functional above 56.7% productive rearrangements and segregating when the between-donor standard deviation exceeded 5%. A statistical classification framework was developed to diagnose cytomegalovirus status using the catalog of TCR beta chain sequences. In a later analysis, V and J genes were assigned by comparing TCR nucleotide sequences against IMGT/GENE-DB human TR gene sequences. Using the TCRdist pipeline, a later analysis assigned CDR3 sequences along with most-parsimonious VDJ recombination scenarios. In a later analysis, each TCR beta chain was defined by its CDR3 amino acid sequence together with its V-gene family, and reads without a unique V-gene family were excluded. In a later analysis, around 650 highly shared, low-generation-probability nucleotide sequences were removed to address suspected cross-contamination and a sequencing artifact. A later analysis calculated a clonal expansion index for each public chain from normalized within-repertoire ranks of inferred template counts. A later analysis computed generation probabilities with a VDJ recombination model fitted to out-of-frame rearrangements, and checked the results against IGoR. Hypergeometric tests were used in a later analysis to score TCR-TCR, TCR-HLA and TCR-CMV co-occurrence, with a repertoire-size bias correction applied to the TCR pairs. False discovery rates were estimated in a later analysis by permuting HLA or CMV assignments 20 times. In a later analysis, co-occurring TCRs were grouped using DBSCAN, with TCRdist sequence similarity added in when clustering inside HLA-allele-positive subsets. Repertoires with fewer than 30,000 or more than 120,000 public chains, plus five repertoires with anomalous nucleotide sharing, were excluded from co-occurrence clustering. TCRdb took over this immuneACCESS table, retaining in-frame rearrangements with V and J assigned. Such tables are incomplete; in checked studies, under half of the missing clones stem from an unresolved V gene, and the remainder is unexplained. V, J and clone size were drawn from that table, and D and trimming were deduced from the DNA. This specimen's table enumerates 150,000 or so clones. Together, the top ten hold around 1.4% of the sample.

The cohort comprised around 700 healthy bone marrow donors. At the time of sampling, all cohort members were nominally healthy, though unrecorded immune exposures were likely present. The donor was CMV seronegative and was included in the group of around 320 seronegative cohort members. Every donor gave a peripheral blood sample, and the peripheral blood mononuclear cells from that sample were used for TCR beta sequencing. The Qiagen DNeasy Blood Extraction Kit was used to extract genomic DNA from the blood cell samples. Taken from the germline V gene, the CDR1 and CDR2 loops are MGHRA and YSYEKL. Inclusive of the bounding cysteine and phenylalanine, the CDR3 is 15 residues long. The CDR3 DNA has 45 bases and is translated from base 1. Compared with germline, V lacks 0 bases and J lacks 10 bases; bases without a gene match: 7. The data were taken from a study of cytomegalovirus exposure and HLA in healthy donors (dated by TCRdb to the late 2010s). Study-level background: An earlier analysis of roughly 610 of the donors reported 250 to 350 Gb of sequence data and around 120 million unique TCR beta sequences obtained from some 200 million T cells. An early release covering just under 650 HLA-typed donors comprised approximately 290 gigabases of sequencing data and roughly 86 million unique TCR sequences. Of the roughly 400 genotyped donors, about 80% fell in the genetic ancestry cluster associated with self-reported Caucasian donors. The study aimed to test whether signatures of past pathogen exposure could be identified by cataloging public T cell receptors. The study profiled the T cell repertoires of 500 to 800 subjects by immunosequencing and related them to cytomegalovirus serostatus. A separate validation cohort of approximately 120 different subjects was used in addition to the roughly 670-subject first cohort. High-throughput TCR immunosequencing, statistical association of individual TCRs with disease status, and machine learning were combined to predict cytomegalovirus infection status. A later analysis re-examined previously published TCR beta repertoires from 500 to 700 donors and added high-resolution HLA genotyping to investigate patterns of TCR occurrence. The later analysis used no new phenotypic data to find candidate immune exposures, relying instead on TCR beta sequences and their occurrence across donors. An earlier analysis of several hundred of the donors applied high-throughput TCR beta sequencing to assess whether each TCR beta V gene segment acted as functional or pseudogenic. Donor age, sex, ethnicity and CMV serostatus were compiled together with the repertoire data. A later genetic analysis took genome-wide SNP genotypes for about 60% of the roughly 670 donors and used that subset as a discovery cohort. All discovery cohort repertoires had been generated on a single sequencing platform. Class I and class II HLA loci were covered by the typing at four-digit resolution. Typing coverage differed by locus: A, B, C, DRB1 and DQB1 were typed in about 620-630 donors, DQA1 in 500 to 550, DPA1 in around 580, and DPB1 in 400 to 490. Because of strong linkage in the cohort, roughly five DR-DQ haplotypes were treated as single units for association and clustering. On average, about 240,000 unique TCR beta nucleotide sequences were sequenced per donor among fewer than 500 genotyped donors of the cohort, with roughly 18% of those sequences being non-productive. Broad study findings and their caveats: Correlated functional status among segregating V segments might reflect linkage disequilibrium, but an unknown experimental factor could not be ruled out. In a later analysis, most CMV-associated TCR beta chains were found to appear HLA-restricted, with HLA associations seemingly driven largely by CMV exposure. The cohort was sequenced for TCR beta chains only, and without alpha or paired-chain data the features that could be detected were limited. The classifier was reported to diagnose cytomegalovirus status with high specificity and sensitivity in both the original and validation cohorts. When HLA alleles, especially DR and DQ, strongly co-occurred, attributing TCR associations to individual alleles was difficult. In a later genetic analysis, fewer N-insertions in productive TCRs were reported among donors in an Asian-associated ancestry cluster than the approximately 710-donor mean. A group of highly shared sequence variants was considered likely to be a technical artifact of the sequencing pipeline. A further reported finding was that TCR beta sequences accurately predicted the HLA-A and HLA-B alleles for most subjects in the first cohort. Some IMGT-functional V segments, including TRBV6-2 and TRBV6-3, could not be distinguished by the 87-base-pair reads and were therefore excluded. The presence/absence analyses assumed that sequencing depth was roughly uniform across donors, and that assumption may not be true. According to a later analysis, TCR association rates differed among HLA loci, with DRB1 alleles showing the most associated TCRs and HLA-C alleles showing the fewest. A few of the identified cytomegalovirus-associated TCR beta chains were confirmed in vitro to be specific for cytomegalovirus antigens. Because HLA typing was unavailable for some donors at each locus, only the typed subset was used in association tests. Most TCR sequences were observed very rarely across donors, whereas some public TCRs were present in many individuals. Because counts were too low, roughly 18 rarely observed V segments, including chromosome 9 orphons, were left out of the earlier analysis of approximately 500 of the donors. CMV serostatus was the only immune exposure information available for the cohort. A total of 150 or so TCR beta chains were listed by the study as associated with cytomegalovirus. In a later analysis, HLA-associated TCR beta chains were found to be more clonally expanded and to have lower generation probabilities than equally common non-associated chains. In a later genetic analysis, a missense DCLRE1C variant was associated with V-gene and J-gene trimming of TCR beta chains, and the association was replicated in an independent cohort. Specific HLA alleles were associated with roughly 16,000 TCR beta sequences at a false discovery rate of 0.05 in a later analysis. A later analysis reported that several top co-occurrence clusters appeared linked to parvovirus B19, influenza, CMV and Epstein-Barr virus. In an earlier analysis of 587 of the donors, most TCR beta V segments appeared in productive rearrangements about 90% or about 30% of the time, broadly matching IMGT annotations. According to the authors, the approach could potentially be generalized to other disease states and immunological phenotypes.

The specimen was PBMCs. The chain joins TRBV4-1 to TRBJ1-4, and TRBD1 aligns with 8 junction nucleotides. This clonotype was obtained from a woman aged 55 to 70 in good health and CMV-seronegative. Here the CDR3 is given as CASSQEGTGIGKLFF. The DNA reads TGCGCCAGCAGCCAAGAAGGGACAGGAATTGGAAAACTGTTTTTT.